These 16 T cell receptor beta chains were all obtained from the same sample, sequenced in a study of T cells in localized non-small cell lung cancer. The protocol was immunoSEQ multiplex PCR, while the TCRdb copy is restricted to in-frame clones and leaves out a portion. Among about 82,000 clones listed, around 81% were seen once. Material: PBMCs, obtained before any cancer treatment. The receptors originated from a man between 35 and 75 years old with stage II squamous cell lung carcinoma.

V gene TRBV6-1 combines with J gene TRBJ2-7, with TRBD1 matching 11 bases. CDR1 MNHNS and CDR2 SASEGT come from the germline V gene. The junction had 2 bases not matched to a gene; V was cut back by 6 bases and J by 1 base. The CDR3 is 14 residues long. The CDR3 loop is CASSGTGGSYEQYF. The CDR3 nucleotides are TGTGCCAGCAGCGGGACAGGGGGATCCTACGAGCAGTACTTC.

The V and J genes are TRBV30 and TRBJ2-3; 8 nucleotides line up with TRBD2. There are 18 residues in the CDR3. Losses at the gene ends were 1 base for V and 2 bases for J; bases not matched to a gene: 14. CDR1 and CDR2 from the germline V gene are GTSNPN and SVGIG (reference sequence). The chain's CDR3 is CAWSGQIPLSGNTDTQYF. The CDR3 bases are TGTGCCTGGAGTGGCCAAATCCCTCTTAGCGGGAACACAGATACGCAGTATTTT. Looking up the rest from reference TRBV30 and TRBJ2-3 gives the full variable domain: SQTIHQWPATLVQPVGSPLSLECTVEGTSNPNLYWYRQAAGRGLQLLFYSVGIGQISSEVPQNLSASRPQDRQFILSSKKLLLSDSGFYLCAWSGQIPLSGNTDTQYFGPGTRLTVL.

The rearrangement links TRBV6-6 to TRBJ2-5; D perhaps matches TRBD2 (5 bases). The CDR3 covers 13 residues. Germline V lookup: CDR1 MNHNY, CDR2 SVGAGI (reference sequence). V lost 7 bases and J 4 bases, leaving 13 bases between the germline ends. CDR3 sequence: CASTFRGGETQYF. The CDR3 DNA reads TGTGCCAGCACCTTTCGGGGTGGAGAGACCCAGTACTTC.

The chain couples TRBV7-3 to TRBJ2-7; D might be TRBD1 or TRBD2, each matching 5 bases. The CDR3 has 15 residues. CDR1 is SGHTA and CDR2 is FQGTGA in the germline V gene. Trimming took 5 bases from V and 2 from J, leaving 16 bases between them. CDR3 in amino acids: CASSPTGTEAYEQYF. CDR3 bases: TGTGCCAGCAGCCCGACGGGGACCGAGGCCTACGAGCAGTACTTC.

This clone has just one count. J is TRBJ1-1 and V is TRBV28, with D unresolved. The CDR3 runs 13 residues. V lost 3 bases and J 1 base, leaving 6 bases between the germline ends. Germline loops: CDR1 MDHEN, CDR2 SYDVKM. The CDR3 protein is CASSLGPNTEAFF. The CDR3 DNA reads TGTGCCAGCAGTTTGGGCCCGAACACTGAAGCTTTCTTT.

The CDR3 bases are TGTGCCTGGAGGGGGCAGGGGTACACCGGGGAGCTGTTTTTT. Its protein is CAWRGQGYTGELFF. The chain links TRBV30 to TRBJ2-2, with D possibly matching TRBD1 (6 bases). V was pared by 3 bases and J by 3 bases, with 11 bases between. The germline gives CDR1 GTSNPN, CDR2 SVGIG (reference sequence). The CDR3 extends over 14 amino acids.

The chain links TRBV7-3 to TRBJ2-6, with 7 bases matching TRBD1. The CDR3 spans 18 residues. The V segment lost 0 bases and the J segment 1 base; nucleotides outside the gene matches: 6. The germline V gene encodes CDR1 SGHTA and CDR2 FQGTGA. CDR3: CASSLTPGGASGANVLTF. The CDR3, as DNA: TGTGCCAGCAGCTTAACGCCAGGGGGAGCTTCTGGGGCCAACGTCCTGACTTTC.

The CDR3 spells CASSRQGGGHTF. CDR3 nucleotide sequence: TGTGCCAGCAGTCGGCAGGGCGGCGGCCACACCTTC. The chain is built from TRBV27 and TRBJ1-2; D might be TRBD1 (5 bases). From germline, CDR1 is MNHEY and CDR2 SMNVEV (reference sequence). This CDR3 region has 12 residues. Trimming took off 5 bases at V and 12 bases at J, with 16 bases between the two ends.

The gene calls are TRBV7-3 and TRBJ2-7, with 8 positions matching TRBD1. CDR3 length: 13 amino acids. The J segment lost 4 bases and the V segment lost 5 bases, leaving 4 bases of the junction unmatched. CDR1 is SGHTA and CDR2 is FQGTGA in the germline V gene. The CDR3 DNA reads as TGTGCCAGCAGCCTCGACAGGGGTTACGAGCAGTACTTC. Its translation: CASSLDRGYEQYF. The full variable domain, in which reference TRBV7-3 and TRBJ2-7 provide the parts outside the CDR3, is GAGVSQTPSNKVTEKGKYVELRCDPISGHTALYWYRQSLGQGPEFLIYFQGTGAADDSGLPNDRFFAVRPEGSVSTLKIQRTERGDSAVYLCASSLDRGYEQYFGPGTRLTVT.

The chain carries TRBV19 and TRBJ2-3, with 9 bases that match TRBD1. CDR3 length equals 13 residues. V shed 11 bases, J shed 8 bases, and the junction held 11 bases outside the gene matches. CDR1 and CDR2 from the germline V gene are LNHDA and SQIVND (reference sequence). The CDR3 spells CAVRDRAEGTQYF. The CDR3 region has the DNA TGTGCCGTCCGGGACAGGGCCGAGGGTACGCAGTATTTT.

The chain links TRBV6-5 to TRBJ2-7, with a possible D match to TRBD1 (6 bases). From germline, CDR1 is MNHEY and CDR2 SVGAGI. V lost 6 bases to trimming and J lost 3 bases, with 18 bases between them. The CDR3 length is 15 residues. The chain's CDR3 is CASSRDKTGYYEQYF. The DNA for the CDR3 is TGTGCCAGCAGCAGGGACAAGACGGGTTACTACGAGCAGTACTTC.

This chain joins TRBV27 and TRBJ2-2; the match to TRBD2 covers 7 bases. Germline V gives CDR1 MNHEY, CDR2 SMNVEV (reference sequence). The CDR3 runs to 16 residues. Trimming at V came to 2 bases and at J to 4 bases, leaving 7 bases not matched to a gene. CDR3 residues: CASSLSGGRSTGELFF. The CDR3 DNA is TGTGCCAGCAGTTTAAGCGGCGGGAGAAGCACCGGGGAGCTGTTTTTT.

The rearrangement uses TRBV6-1 and TRBJ1-4; weak D call: TRBD1 (6 bases). V lost 2 bases and J 7 bases, leaving 11 bases between the germline ends. The germline CDR1 and CDR2 sequences are MNHNS and SASEGT. This CDR3 region has 14 residues. The CDR3 DNA sequence: TGTGCCAGCAGTGAACGGGGGCGAAGTGAAAAACTGTTTTTT. Translation: CASSERGRSEKLFF.

This chain links TRBV30 with TRBJ2-2; 12 nucleotides match TRBD2. From germline, CDR1 is GTSNPN and CDR2 SVGIG (reference sequence). The CDR3 is made up of 15 amino acids. V gave up 6 bases and J gave up 4 bases; unmatched junction bases: 6. CDR3 protein: CACHRTSGVTGELFF. CDR3 DNA: TGTGCCTGTCACCGGACTAGCGGGGTCACCGGGGAGCTGTTTTTT.

The gene calls are TRBV19 and TRBJ2-7, with 7 bases matching TRBD1. Per the germline V gene, CDR1 is LNHDA and CDR2 is SQIVND (reference sequence). V lost 10 bases to trimming and J lost 5 bases; unmatched junction nucleotides: 11. CDR3 size: 13 residues. The CDR3 protein is CATTDREINEQYF. The CDR3 nucleotides read TGTGCCACTACCGACAGGGAAATCAACGAGCAGTACTTC.

The chain has TRBV19 and TRBJ1-5; tentatively, D is TRBD1 (5 bases). V lost 3 bases, J lost 5 bases, and 17 bases lay in between. CDR1 LNHDA and CDR2 SQIVND come from the germline V gene (reference sequence). This CDR3 is built from 16 residues. CDR3 residues: CASSMSGTRFDQPQHF. DNA for the CDR3: TGTGCCAGTAGTATGTCCGGGACTAGATTCGATCAGCCCCAGCATTTT.